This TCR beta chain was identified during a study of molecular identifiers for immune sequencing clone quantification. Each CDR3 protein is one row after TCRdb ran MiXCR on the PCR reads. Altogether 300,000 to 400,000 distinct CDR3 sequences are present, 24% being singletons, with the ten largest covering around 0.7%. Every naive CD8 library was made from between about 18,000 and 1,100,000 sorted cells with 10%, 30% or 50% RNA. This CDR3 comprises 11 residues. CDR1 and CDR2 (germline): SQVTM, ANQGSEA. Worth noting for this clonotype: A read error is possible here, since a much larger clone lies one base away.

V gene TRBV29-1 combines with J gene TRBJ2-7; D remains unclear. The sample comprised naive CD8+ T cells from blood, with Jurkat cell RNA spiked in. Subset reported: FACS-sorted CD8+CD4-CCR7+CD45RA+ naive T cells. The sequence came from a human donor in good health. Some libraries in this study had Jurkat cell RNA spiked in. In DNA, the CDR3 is TGCAGCGTTGAACGAAAGTACGCGCAGTACTTC. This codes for CSVERKYAQYF.